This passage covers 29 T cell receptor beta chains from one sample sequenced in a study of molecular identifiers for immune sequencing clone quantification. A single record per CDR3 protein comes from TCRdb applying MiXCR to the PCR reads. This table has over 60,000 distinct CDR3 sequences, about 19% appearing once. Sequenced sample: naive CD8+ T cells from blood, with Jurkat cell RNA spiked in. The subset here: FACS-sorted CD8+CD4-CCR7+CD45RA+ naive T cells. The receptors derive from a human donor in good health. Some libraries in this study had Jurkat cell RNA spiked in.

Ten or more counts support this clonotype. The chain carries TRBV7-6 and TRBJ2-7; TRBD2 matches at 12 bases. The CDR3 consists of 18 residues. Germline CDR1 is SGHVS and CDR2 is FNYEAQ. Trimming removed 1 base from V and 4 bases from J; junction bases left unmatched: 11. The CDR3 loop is CASSLGLAGALPAYEQYF. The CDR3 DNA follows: TGTGCCAGCAGCTTAGGACTAGCGGGAGCCCTTCCTGCTTACGAGCAGTACTTC.

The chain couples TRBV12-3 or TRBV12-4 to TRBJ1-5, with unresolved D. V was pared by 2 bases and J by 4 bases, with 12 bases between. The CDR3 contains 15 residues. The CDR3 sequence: CASSLRAGRNQPQHF. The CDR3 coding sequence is TGTGCCAGCAGTTTACGGGCGGGTAGGAATCAGCCCCAGCATTTT.

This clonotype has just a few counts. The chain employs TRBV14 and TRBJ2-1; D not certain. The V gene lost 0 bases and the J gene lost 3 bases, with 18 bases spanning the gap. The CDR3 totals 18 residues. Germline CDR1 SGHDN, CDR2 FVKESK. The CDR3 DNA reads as TGTGCCAGCAGCCAAGAAGGTTGGGTCTTTGGGAACTACAATGAGCAGTTCTTC. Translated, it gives CASSQEGWVFGNYNEQFF.

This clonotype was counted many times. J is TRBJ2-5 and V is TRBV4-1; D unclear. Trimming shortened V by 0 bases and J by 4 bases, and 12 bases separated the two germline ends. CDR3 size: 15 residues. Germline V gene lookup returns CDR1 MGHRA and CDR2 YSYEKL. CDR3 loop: CASSQDALTPETQYF. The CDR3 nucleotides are TGCGCCAGCAGCCAAGATGCCCTAACCCCAGAGACCCAGTACTTC.

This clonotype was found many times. Here the CDR3 DNA reads TGTGCCAGCAGTGAGGTTACCGGGACTGAAGAGACCCAGTACTTC. It yields the protein CASSEVTGTEETQYF. The V and J genes are TRBV2 and TRBJ2-5; a weak D match, TRBD2 (6 bases). Trimming left V 3 bases short and J 3 bases short, with 14 bases between. Germline CDR1 and CDR2: SNHLY and FYNNEI. The length of the CDR3 is 15 residues.

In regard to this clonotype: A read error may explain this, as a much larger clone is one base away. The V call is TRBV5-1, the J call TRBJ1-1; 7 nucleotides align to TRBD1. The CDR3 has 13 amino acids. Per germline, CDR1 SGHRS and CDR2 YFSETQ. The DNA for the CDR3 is TGCGCCAGCAGCTCAAGGACAGGCTATGAAGCTTCCTTT. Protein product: CASSSRTGYEASF.

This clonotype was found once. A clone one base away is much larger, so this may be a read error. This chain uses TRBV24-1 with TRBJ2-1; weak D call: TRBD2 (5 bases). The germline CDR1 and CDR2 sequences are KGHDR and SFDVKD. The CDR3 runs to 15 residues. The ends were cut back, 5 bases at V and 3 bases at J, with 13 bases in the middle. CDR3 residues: CATSGRPPFYNEQFF. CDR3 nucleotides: TGTGCCACCAGTGGGAGGCCCCCCTTCTACAATGAGCAGTTCTTC.

The CDR3 nucleotides read TGTGCCAGCAGCCGGTGGGGACTAGCGGGCGGAAGACCCCCTCATACGCAGTATTTT. Translated: CASSRWGLAGGRPPHTQYF. V gene TRBV5-3 combines with J gene TRBJ2-3; TRBD2 matches at 12 bases. TRBV5-3 is an open reading frame whose function is uncertain. This CDR3 has 19 residues. With 8 bases clipped from V and 7 bases from J, the junction kept 23 bases outside the gene matches.

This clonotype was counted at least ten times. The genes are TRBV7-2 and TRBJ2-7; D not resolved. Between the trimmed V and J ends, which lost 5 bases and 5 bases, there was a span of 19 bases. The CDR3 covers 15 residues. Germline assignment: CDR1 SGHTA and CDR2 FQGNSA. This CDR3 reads CASSPTPGLGDEQYF. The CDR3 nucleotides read TGTGCCAGCAGCCCAACTCCGGGTTTGGGCGACGAGCAGTACTTC.

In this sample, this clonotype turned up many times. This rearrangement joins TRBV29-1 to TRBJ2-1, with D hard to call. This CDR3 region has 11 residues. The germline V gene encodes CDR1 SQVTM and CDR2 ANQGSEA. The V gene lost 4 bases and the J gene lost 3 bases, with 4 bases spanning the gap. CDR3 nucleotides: TGCAGCGTTGGTCACTACAATGAGCAGTTCTTC. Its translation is CSVGHYNEQFF.

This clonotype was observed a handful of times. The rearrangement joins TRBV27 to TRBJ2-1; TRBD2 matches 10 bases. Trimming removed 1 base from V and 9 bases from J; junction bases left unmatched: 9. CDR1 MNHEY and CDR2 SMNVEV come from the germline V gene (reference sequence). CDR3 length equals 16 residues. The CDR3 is CASSLLASGSPREQFF. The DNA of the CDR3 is TGTGCCAGCAGTTTATTGGCTAGCGGGAGTCCGCGTGAGCAGTTCTTC.

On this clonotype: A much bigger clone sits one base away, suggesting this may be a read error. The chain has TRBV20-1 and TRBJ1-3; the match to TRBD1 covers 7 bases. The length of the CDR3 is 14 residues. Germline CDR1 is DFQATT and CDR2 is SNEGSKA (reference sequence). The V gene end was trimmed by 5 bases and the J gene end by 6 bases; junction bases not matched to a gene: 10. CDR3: CSAGPGTDKNTIYF. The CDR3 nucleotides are TGCAGTGCTGGACCCGGGACAGATAAAAACACCATATATTTT.

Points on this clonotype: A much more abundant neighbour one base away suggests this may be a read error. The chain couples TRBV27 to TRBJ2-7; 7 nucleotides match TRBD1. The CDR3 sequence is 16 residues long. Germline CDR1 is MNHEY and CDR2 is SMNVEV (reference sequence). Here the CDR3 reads CVSSLSIVDRAREQYF. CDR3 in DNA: TGTGTCAGCAGTTTATCGATAGTTGACAGGGCACGGGAGCAGTACTTC.

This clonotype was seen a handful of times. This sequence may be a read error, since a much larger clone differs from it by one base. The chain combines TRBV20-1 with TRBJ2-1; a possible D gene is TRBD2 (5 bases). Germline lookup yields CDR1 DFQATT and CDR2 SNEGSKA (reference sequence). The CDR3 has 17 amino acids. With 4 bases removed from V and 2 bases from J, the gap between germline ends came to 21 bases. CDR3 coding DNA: TGCAGTGCTATTGAAACGGGGAAGTTGGGGACCTACAATGAGCAGTTCTTC. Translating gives CSAIETGKLGTYNEQFF.

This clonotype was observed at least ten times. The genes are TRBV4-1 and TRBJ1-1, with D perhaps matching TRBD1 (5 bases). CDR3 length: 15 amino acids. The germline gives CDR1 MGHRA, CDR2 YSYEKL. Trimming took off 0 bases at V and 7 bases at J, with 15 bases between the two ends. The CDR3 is CASSQDPRGEVEAFF. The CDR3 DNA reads TGCGCCAGCAGCCAAGATCCCCGGGGGGAGGTTGAAGCTTTCTTT.

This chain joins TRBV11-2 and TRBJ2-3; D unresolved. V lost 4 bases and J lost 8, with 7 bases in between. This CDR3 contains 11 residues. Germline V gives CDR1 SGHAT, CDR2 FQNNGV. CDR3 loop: CASSSPSTQYF. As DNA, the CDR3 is TGTGCCAGCAGCTCCCCCTCTACGCAGTATTTT. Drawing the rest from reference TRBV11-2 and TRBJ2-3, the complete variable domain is EAGVAQSPRYKIIEKRQSVAFWCNPISGHATLYWYQQILGQGPKLLIQFQNNGVVDDSQLPKDRFSAERLKGVDSTLKIQPAKLEDSAVYLCASSSPSTQYFGPGTRLTVL.

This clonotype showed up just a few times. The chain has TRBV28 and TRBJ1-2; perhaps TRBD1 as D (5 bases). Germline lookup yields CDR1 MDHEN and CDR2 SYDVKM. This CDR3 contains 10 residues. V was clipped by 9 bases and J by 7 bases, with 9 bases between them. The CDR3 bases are TGTGCCAGTGGGGCGCCTGGCTACACCTTC. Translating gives CASGAPGYTF.

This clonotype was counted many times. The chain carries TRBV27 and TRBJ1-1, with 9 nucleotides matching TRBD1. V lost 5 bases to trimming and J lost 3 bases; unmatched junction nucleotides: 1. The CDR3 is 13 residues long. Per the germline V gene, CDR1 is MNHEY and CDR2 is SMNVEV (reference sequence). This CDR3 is CASSTGGDTEAFF. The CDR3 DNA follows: TGTGCCAGCAGTACAGGGGGCGACACTGAAGCTTTCTTT.

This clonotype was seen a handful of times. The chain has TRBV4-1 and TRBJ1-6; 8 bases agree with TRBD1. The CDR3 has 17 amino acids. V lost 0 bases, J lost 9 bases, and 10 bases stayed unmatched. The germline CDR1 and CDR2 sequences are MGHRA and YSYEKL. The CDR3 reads CASSQDRPGGFRSPLHF. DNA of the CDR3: TGCGCCAGCAGCCAAGATCGCCCAGGGGGCTTTCGTTCACCCCTCCACTTT.

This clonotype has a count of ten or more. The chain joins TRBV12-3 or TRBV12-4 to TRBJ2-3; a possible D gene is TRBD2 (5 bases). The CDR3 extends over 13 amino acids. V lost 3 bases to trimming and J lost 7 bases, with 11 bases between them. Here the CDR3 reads CASSLGGRNTQYF. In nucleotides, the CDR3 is TGTGCCAGCAGTTTGGGCGGGCGTAATACGCAGTATTTT.

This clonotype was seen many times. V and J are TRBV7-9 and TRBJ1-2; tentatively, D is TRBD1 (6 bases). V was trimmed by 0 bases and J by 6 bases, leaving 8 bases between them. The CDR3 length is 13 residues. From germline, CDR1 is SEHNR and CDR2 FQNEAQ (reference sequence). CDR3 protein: CASSLANRDGYTF. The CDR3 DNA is TGTGCCAGCAGCTTAGCGAACAGGGATGGCTACACCTTC.

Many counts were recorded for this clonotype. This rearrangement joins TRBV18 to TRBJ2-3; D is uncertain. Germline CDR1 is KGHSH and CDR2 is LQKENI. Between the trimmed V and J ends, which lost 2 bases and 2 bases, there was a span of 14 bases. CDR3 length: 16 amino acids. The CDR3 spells CASSPTGLRITDTQYF. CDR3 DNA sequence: TGTGCCAGCTCACCAACCGGTTTGCGGATCACAGATACGCAGTATTTT. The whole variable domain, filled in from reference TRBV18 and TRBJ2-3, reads NAGVMQNPRHLVRRRGQEARLRCSPMKGHSHVYWYRQLPEEGLKFMVYLQKENIIDESGMPKERFSAEFPKEGPSILRIQQVVRGDSAAYFCASSPTGLRITDTQYFGPGTRLTVL.

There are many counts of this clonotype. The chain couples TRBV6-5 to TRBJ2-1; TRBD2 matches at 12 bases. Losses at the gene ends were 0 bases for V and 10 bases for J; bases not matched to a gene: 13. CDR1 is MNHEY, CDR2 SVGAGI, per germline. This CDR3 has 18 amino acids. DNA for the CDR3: TGTGCCAGCAGTTACTCGAGCGGACTAGCGGGACTTTCGGGGGAGCAGTTCTTC. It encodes CASSYSSGLAGLSGEQFF.

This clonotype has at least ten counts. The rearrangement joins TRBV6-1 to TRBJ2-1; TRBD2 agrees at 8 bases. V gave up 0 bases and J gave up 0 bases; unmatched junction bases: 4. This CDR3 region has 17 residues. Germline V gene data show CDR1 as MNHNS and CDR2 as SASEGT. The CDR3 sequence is CASSEAPLAASYNEQFF. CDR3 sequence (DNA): TGTGCCAGCAGTGAAGCCCCACTAGCGGCCTCCTACAATGAGCAGTTCTTC.

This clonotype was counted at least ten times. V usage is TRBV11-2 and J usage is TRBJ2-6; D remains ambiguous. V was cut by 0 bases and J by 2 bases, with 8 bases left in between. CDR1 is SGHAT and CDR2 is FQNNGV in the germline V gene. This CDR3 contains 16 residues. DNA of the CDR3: TGTGCCAGCAGCTTAGAGGGTTGGGCTGGGGCCAACGTCCTGACTTTC. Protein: CASSLEGWAGANVLTF.

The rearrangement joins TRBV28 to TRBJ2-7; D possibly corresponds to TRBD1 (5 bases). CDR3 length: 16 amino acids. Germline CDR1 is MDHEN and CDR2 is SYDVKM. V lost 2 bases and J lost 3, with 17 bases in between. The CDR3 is CASSLIFGQNGYEQYF. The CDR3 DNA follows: TGTGCCAGCAGTTTAATTTTCGGACAAAACGGCTACGAGCAGTACTTC.

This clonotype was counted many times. CDR3 DNA sequence: TGTGCCAGCAGCTTAGCGGGTACTAGCGGGTTGACCATCTACGAGCAGTACTTC. It translates to CASSLAGTSGLTIYEQYF. The chain couples TRBV7-6 to TRBJ2-7; 9 bases line up with TRBD2. Germline CDR1 and CDR2: SGHVS and FNYEAQ. There are 18 residues in the CDR3. V was clipped by 0 bases and J by 3 bases; unmatched bases: 12.

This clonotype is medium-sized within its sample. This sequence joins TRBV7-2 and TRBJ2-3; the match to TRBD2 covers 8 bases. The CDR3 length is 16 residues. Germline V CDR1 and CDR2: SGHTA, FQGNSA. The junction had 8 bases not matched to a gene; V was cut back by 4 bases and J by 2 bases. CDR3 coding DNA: TGTGCCAGCAGCTCCCCGGTGCGGGAGGCCACAGATACGCAGTATTTT. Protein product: CASSSPVREATDTQYF.

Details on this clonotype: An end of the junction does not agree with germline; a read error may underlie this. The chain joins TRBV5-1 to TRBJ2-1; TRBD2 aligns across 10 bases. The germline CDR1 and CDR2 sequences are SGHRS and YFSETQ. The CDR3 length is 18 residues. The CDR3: CASGLAGWLAGVGNEQFF. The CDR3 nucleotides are TGCGCCAGCGGCTTGGCCGGTTGGCTAGCGGGAGTAGGCAATGAGCAGTTCTTC.